This record covers a single TCR beta chain. Antigen: not known. The sample comes from a study of T cell responses to AZD1222 COVID-19 vaccine. Study results and caveats: Donors were mostly white British, more females; clonal diversity possibly underestimated. Repertoire samples came only from after the peak T cell response. Vaccine-related CD4 TCRs covered spike, predominating at 160-218 and 743-854. When two AZD1222 doses had been given, Spike-specific TCR breadth and depth rose.

The protocol was immunoSEQ multiplex PCR, while the TCRdb copy is restricted to in-frame clones and leaves out a portion. Among around 200,000 clones, roughly 91% were seen once, and the ten largest hold under 1.1%. Germline CDR1 is KGHSH and CDR2 is LQKENI. Trimming stripped 4 bases from V and 5 bases from J, with 14 bases between. This CDR3 has 14 residues. The sequenced sample was peripheral blood, obtained 28 days after the second dose of the MenACWY control vaccine. The receptor comes from an adult who received the MenACWY meningococcal vaccine as a control. The rearrangement links TRBV18 to TRBJ1-2, with a weak D call TRBD1 (5 bases). CDR3: CASSQGAIDYGYTF. CDR3 DNA: TGTGCCAGCTCACAAGGGGCCATAGATTATGGCTACACCTTC. Full variable domain (missing parts from reference TRBV18 and TRBJ1-2): NAGVMQNPRHLVRRRGQEARLRCSPMKGHSHVYWYRQLPEEGLKFMVYLQKENIIDESGMPKERFSAEFPKEGPSILRIQQVVRGDSAAYFCASSQGAIDYGYTFGSGTRLTVV.